The 32 T cell receptor beta chains given below trace back to one sample, sequenced in a study of cytomegalovirus exposure and HLA in healthy donors. The PCR made use of 60 Vbeta and 13 Jbeta primers. Clones were sequenced by immunoSEQ multiplex PCR, and TCRdb holds only the in-frame ones, with some missing. The table has 150,000 to 200,000 clones, 75% to 90% seen once; the top ten hold around 4.3%. Sequencing used PBMCs. These receptors were collected from a man between 45 and 60 years old in good health and CMV-seropositive.

The V and J genes are TRBV11-1 and TRBJ1-4; D remains ambiguous. The CDR3 covers 15 residues. CDR1 and CDR2 from the germline V gene are SGHAT and FQDESV (reference sequence). With 1 base removed from V and 0 bases from J, the gap between germline ends came to 6 bases. CDR3 nucleotide sequence: TGTGCCAGCAGCTTAGACGGGGCAACTAATGAAAAACTGTTTTTT. It codes for CASSLDGATNEKLFF.

The chain employs TRBV28 and TRBJ1-5, with a tentative D call TRBD1 (5 bases). V shed 8 bases and J shed 11 bases, with 16 bases lying between them. Germline V gives CDR1 MDHEN, CDR2 SYDVKM. The CDR3 is 12 amino acids. The CDR3 spells CASGGGKSAQHF. Here the CDR3 DNA reads TGTGCCAGCGGCGGGGGGAAATCGGCCCAGCATTTT.

This chain links TRBV7-2 with TRBJ2-7; 7 bases agree with TRBD1. V was pared by 3 bases and J by 0 bases, with 2 bases of the junction left unmatched. In germline, CDR1 is SGHTA, CDR2 FQGNSA. This CDR3 has 14 residues. Here the CDR3 DNA reads TGTGCCAGCAGCTTGGGACAGTCCTCCTACGAGCAGTACTTC. Translated, it gives CASSLGQSSYEQYF.

The chain is built from TRBV2 and TRBJ2-7, with TRBD1 as a possible D gene (5 bases). Germline V gene data show CDR1 as SNHLY and CDR2 as FYNNEI. Trimming took 7 bases from V and 1 from J, leaving 14 bases between them. The CDR3 has 14 residues. Here the CDR3 reads CASKLSGQSYEQYF. The CDR3 coding sequence is TGTGCCAGCAAATTGTCTGGACAATCCTACGAGCAGTACTTC.

The chain couples TRBV5-1 to TRBJ2-2; D is unresolved. V gave up 4 bases and J gave up 0 bases, with 7 bases separating them. From germline, CDR1 is SGHRS and CDR2 YFSETQ. The CDR3 loop spans 14 amino acids. The CDR3 protein is CASSPSANTGELFF. The CDR3 nucleotides are TGCGCCAGCAGCCCGTCCGCGAACACCGGGGAGCTGTTTTTT.

The chain is built from TRBV7-6 and TRBJ2-7, with D perhaps TRBD1 (5 bases). This CDR3 is built from 15 residues. Trimming cost V 4 bases and J 6 bases, with 19 bases left between them. Germline V CDR1 and CDR2: SGHVS, FNYEAQ. The CDR3 loop reads CASSYDTETASEQYF. CDR3 bases: TGTGCCAGCAGCTACGACACCGAGACAGCCAGCGAGCAGTACTTC.

There are a few counts of this clone. The genes are TRBV7-6 and TRBJ1-5, with 8 bases identical to TRBD1. Per germline, CDR1 SGHVS and CDR2 FNYEAQ. V gave up 1 base and J gave up 2 bases; unmatched junction bases: 4. This CDR3 comprises 16 residues. In DNA, the CDR3 is TGTGCCAGCAGCTTAGGGGGGGACAGGCGCAATCAGCCCCAGCATTTT. Its protein product is CASSLGGDRRNQPQHF.

The chain carries TRBV9 and TRBJ2-7; 8 nucleotides agree with TRBD2. Germline CDR1 is SGDLS and CDR2 is YYNGEE. The CDR3 contains 14 residues. Trimming cost V 2 bases and J 4 bases; bases outside gene matches: 5. The CDR3 nucleotides read TGTGCCAGCAGCGTGGGGCTAGCGGGTTACGAGCAGTACTTC. Protein sequence: CASSVGLAGYEQYF.

V is TRBV18 and J is TRBJ1-5; 7 bases line up with TRBD1. The germline CDR1 and CDR2 sequences are KGHSH and LQKENI. This CDR3 region has 15 residues. The trim removed 3 bases at V and 3 bases at J, leaving 5 bases unmatched. The chain's CDR3 is CASSPDRPTNQPQHF. CDR3 DNA: TGTGCCAGCTCACCGGACAGGCCAACCAATCAGCCCCAGCATTTT. Supplemented by reference TRBV18 and TRBJ1-5, the full variable domain reads NAGVMQNPRHLVRRRGQEARLRCSPMKGHSHVYWYRQLPEEGLKFMVYLQKENIIDESGMPKERFSAEFPKEGPSILRIQQVVRGDSAAYFCASSPDRPTNQPQHFGDGTRLSIL.

V and J are TRBV7-9 and TRBJ2-5, with 7 bases that match TRBD1. The length of the CDR3 is 15 residues. The germline V gene encodes CDR1 SEHNR and CDR2 FQNEAQ (reference sequence). With 5 bases clipped from V and 5 bases from J, the junction kept 11 bases outside the gene matches. The CDR3 DNA is TGTGCCAGCAGCGGGGCGACAGGGCGGCTGGAGACCCAGTACTTC. It translates to CASSGATGRLETQYF.

This chain joins TRBV5-6 and TRBJ2-7, with 14 bases matching TRBD2. V trimming: 4 bases; J trimming: 4 bases; junction bases outside the gene matches: 7. CDR1 is SGHDT and CDR2 is YYEEEE in the germline V gene. The CDR3 runs to 16 residues. As DNA, the CDR3 is TGTGCCAGCAGCCTATGGACTAGCGGGGGGCAATACGAGCAGTACTTC. Its translation is CASSLWTSGGQYEQYF.

The genes are TRBV5-5 and TRBJ2-7; possibly TRBD1 for D (6 bases). The V end lost 0 bases, the J end lost 0 bases, and 13 bases lay between the germline ends. Germline loops: CDR1 SGHKS, CDR2 YYEKEE (reference sequence). The CDR3 has 16 residues. The CDR3 spells CASSLEFAGASYEQYF. In DNA, the CDR3 is TGTGCCAGCAGCTTGGAGTTTGCAGGGGCCTCCTACGAGCAGTACTTC.

This chain connects TRBV30 to TRBJ1-1; D gene ambiguous. The CDR3 consists of 13 residues. The V and J ends lost 0 bases and 1 base respectively, with 6 bases between them. Per the germline V gene, CDR1 is GTSNPN and CDR2 is SVGIG (reference sequence). The CDR3 nucleotides read TGTGCCTGGAGTGTTCTAGGGAACACTGAAGCTTTCTTT. Amino acid sequence: CAWSVLGNTEAFF.

The chain recombines TRBV6-5 with TRBJ2-2; D uncertain. The length of the CDR3 is 12 residues. Germline V CDR1 and CDR2: MNHEY, SVGAGI. Trimming cost V 5 bases and J 7 bases, with 8 bases left between them. CDR3 protein: CASSAERGELFF. The DNA for the CDR3 is TGTGCCAGCAGTGCTGAGCGCGGGGAGCTGTTTTTT.

V gene TRBV30 combines with J gene TRBJ2-1; TRBD2 matches 13 bases. Germline V gene lookup returns CDR1 GTSNPN and CDR2 SVGIG (reference sequence). This CDR3 has 18 residues. Trimming removed 2 bases from V and 5 bases from J; junction bases left unmatched: 12. The CDR3 DNA follows: TGTGCCTGGAGTCAGGAGGGACTAGCGGGGCTGTCCCACAATGAGCAGTTCTTC. It is translated as CAWSQEGLAGLSHNEQFF.

This chain connects TRBV7-2 to TRBJ1-2, with 7 positions matching TRBD1. V shed 5 bases and J 4 bases; nucleotides not matched to a gene: 10. The CDR3 is 15 residues long. Germline V gives CDR1 SGHTA, CDR2 FQGNSA. The CDR3 nucleotides read TGTGCCAGCAGCCCACAGACAGGGACTCGCTATGGCTACACCTTC. As protein: CASSPQTGTRYGYTF.

V is TRBV9 and J is TRBJ2-6, with D unresolved. Germline CDR1 and CDR2: SGDLS and YYNGEE. Trimming pared 2 bases from V and 0 bases from J, leaving 3 bases between. CDR3 length equals 14 residues. The CDR3 sequence is CASSVNSGANVLTF. CDR3 DNA sequence: TGTGCCAGCAGCGTTAACTCTGGGGCCAACGTCCTGACTTTC.

This clone was counted between two and nine times. The genes are TRBV2 and TRBJ2-7, with D tentatively TRBD2 (5 bases). The germline V gene has CDR1 SNHLY and CDR2 FYNNEI. V gave up 1 base and J gave up 0 bases, with 7 bases separating them. The CDR3 consists of 14 residues. The CDR3 protein is CASSEVGSSYEQYF. In nucleotides, the CDR3 is TGTGCCAGCAGTGAAGTGGGGAGCTCCTACGAGCAGTACTTC.

The chain links TRBV6-5 to TRBJ1-3, with no clear D. V lost 8 bases and J 0 bases, leaving 11 bases between the germline ends. CDR3 length: 14 amino acids. Germline CDR1 is MNHEY and CDR2 is SVGAGI. CDR3: CASQGRDSGNTIYF. As DNA, the CDR3 is TGTGCCAGCCAAGGACGGGACTCTGGAAACACCATATATTTT.

The CDR3: CASSLAVAGRGQPQHF. The CDR3 region has the DNA TGTGCCAGCAGCTTAGCGGTGGCGGGGAGAGGGCAGCCCCAGCATTTT. The chain uses TRBV7-2 and TRBJ1-5; D gene uncertain. The CDR3 is 16 amino acids. Germline loops: CDR1 SGHTA, CDR2 FQGNSA. V gave up 0 bases and J gave up 7 bases, with 16 bases separating them.

This clone turned up a few times. The rearrangement links TRBV4-1 to TRBJ1-1; 7 bases fit TRBD1. Germline V gene sequence: CDR1 MGHRA, CDR2 YSYEKL. This CDR3 is 16 amino acids long. V was pared by 0 bases and J by 1 base, with 5 bases of the junction left unmatched. The CDR3 sequence: CASSQDPGTANTEAFF. The CDR3 DNA reads TGCGCCAGCAGCCAAGATCCCGGGACAGCGAACACTGAAGCTTTCTTT.

This clone was seen only once. The chain has TRBV14 and TRBJ2-3; D is unresolved. Per the germline V gene, CDR1 is SGHDN and CDR2 is FVKESK. This CDR3 has 13 amino acids. V was trimmed by 1 base and J by 7 bases, leaving 9 bases between them. The CDR3 here is CASSQADLNTQYF. The CDR3 DNA reads TGTGCCAGCAGCCAAGCCGACTTAAATACGCAGTATTTT.

This CDR3 is CASNRDSPPGELFF. CDR3 in DNA: TGCGCCAGCAACCGGGACAGCCCCCCCGGGGAGCTGTTTTTT. The V gene is TRBV5-1, the J gene TRBJ2-2; TRBD1 matches at 7 bases. The V gene end was trimmed by 6 bases and the J gene end by 6 bases; junction bases not matched to a gene: 8. This CDR3 contains 14 residues. Germline lookup yields CDR1 SGHRS and CDR2 YFSETQ.

The V and J genes are TRBV19 and TRBJ1-1; 9 bases match TRBD1. Germline V gene data show CDR1 as LNHDA and CDR2 as SQIVND (reference sequence). The V segment lost 6 bases and the J segment 6 bases; nucleotides outside the gene matches: 11. The CDR3 spans 15 residues. The chain's CDR3 is CASRPILGQGPEAFF. The DNA of the CDR3 is TGTGCCAGTAGGCCGATATTGGGACAGGGACCTGAAGCTTTCTTT.

The chain combines TRBV5-1 with TRBJ2-3; D may be TRBD1 (6 bases). The CDR3 runs to 15 residues. Germline loops: CDR1 SGHRS, CDR2 YFSETQ. V shed 5 bases and J shed 3 bases, with 16 bases lying between them. CDR3 sequence reads: CASSYVQGRTDTQYF. CDR3 bases: TGCGCCAGCAGTTATGTTCAGGGGAGAACAGATACGCAGTATTTT. The variable domain in full, with the rest retrieved from reference TRBV5-1 and TRBJ2-3, is KAGVTQTPRYLIKTRGQQVTLSCSPISGHRSVSWYQQTPGQGLQFLFEYFSETQRNKGNFPGRFSGRQFSNSRSEMNVSTLELGDSALYLCASSYVQGRTDTQYFGPGTRLTVL.

This chain connects TRBV28 to TRBJ1-6, with TRBD1 as a possible D gene (6 bases). The V gene's germline CDR1 is MDHEN and CDR2 SYDVKM. The CDR3 extends over 12 amino acids. The V end lost 6 bases, the J end lost 14 bases, and 14 bases lay between the germline ends. CDR3 sequence (DNA): TGTGCCAGCAGGGTGGGGGCTGGGGCCCTCCACTTT. Residues: CASRVGAGALHF.

Only a few counts were recorded for this clone. The junction and the germline gene differ at one end; a read error may be behind it. The chain couples TRBV7-7 to TRBJ2-5, with 11 bases matching TRBD2. This CDR3 has 13 amino acids. From germline, CDR1 is SSHAT and CDR2 FNYEAQ (reference sequence). The CDR3 is CASSTSGRETQYF. CDR3 sequence (DNA): TGTGCTAGCAGCACTAGCGGGAGAGAGACCCAGTACTTC.

This sequence joins TRBV5-6 and TRBJ2-7; 12 bases match TRBD1. The CDR3 covers 15 residues. Trimming removed 2 bases from V and 6 bases from J; junction bases left unmatched: 6. Germline CDR1 SGHDT, CDR2 YYEEEE. The CDR3 nucleotides are TGTGCCAGCAGCTTCTTGGGACAGGGGGCCAGCGAGCAGTACTTC. Translating it yields CASSFLGQGASEQYF.

This clone was seen only once. Distinct nucleotide sequences in the sample also encode this CDR3. The chain has TRBV6-1 and TRBJ2-7; no clear D gene. Trimming removed 2 bases from V and 3 bases from J, with 8 bases in between. The CDR3 has 13 residues. Looked up from germline, CDR1 is MNHNS and CDR2 is SASEGT. The CDR3 region is CASSEPLLYEQYF. In DNA form, the CDR3 reads TGTGCCAGCAGTGAACCCTTACTCTACGAGCAGTACTTC.

The gene calls are TRBV11-2 and TRBJ1-6; D possibly corresponds to TRBD1 (5 bases). The germline V and J ends were trimmed by 1 base and 9 bases, with 13 bases remaining between them. Germline assignment: CDR1 SGHAT and CDR2 FQNNGV. This CDR3 is 15 amino acids long. CDR3 DNA sequence: TGTGCCAGCAGCTTAGTCCAGGGCATCGGTTCACCCCTCCACTTT. The encoded protein is CASSLVQGIGSPLHF.

This chain links TRBV2 with TRBJ2-2; TRBD2 matches 8 bases. CDR3 size: 14 residues. V was clipped by 6 bases and J by 4 bases; unmatched bases: 4. The V gene's germline CDR1 is SNHLY and CDR2 FYNNEI. The CDR3 DNA reads as TGTGCCAGCAGCGTAGCGGGACGCACCGGGGAGCTGTTTTTT. Its protein is CASSVAGRTGELFF.

This chain joins TRBV28 and TRBJ2-7; D is unresolved. Germline V CDR1 and CDR2: MDHEN, SYDVKM. The V and J ends lost 6 bases and 0 bases respectively, with 18 bases between them. The CDR3 loop spans 16 amino acids. The CDR3: CASSTERRMSSYEQYF. CDR3 DNA: TGTGCCAGCAGCACCGAGCGACGGATGAGCTCCTACGAGCAGTACTTC.